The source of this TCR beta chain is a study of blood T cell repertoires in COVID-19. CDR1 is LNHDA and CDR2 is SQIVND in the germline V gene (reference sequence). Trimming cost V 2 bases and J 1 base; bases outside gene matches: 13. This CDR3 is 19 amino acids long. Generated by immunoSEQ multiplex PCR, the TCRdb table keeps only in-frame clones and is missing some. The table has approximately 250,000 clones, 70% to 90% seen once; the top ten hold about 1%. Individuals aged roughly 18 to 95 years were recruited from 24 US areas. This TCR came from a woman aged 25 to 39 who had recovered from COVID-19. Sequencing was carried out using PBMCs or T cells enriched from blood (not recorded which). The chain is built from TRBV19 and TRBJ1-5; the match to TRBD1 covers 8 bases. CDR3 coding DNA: TGTGCCAGTAGTATACCCCCCCGGCGACAGGGGCTAAGCAATCAGCCCCAGCATTTT. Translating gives CASSIPPRRQGLSNQPQHF. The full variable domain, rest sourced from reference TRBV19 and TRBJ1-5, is DGGITQSPKYLFRKEGQNVTLSCEQNLNHDAMYWYRQDPGQGLRLIYYSQIVNDFQKGDIAEGYSVSREKKESFPLTVTSAQKNPTAFYLCASSIPPRRQGLSNQPQHFGDGTRLSIL.